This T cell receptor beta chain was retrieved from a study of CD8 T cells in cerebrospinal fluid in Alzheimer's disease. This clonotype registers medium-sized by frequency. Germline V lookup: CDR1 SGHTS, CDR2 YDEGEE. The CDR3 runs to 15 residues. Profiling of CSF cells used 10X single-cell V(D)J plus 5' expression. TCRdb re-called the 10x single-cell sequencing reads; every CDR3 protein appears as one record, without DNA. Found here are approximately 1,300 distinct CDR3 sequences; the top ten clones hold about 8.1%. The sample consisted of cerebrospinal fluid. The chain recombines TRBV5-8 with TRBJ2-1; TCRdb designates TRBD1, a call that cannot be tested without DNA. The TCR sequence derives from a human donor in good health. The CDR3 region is CASNRDGAYYNEQFF. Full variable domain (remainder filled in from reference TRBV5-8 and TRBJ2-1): EAGVTQSPTHLIKTRGQQATLRCSPISGHTSVYWYQQALGLGLQFLLWYDEGEERNRGNFPPRFSGRQFPNYSSELNVNALELEDSALYLCASNRDGAYYNEQFFGPGTRLTVL.